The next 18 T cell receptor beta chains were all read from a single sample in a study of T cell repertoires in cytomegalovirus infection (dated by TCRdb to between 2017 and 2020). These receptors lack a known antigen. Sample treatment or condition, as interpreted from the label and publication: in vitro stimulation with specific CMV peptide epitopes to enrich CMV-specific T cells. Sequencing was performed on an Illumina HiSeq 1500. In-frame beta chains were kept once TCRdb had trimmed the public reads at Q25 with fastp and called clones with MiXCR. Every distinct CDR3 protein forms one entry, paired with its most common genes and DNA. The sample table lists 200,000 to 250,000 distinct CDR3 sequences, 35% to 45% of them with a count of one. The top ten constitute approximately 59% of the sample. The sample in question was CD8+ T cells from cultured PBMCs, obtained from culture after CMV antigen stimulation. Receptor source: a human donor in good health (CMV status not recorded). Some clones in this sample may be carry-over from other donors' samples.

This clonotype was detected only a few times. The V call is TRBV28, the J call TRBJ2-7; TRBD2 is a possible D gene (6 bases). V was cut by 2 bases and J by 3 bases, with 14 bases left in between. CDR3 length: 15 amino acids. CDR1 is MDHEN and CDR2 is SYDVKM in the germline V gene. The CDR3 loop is CASSLGRDLNYEQYF. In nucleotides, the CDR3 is TGTGCCAGCAGTTTAGGGCGGGACCTAAACTACGAGCAGTACTTC.

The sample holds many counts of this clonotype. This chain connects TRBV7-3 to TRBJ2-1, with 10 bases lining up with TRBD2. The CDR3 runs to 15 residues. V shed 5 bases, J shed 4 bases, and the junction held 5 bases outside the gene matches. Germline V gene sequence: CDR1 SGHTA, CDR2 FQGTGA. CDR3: CASSPSGREYNEQFF. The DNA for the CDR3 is TGTGCCAGCAGCCCCAGCGGGAGGGAGTACAATGAGCAGTTCTTC.

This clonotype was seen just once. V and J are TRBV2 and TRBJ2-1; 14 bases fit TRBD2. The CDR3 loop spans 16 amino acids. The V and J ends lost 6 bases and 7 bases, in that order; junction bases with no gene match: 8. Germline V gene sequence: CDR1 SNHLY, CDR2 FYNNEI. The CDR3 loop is CASRTTSGRDANEQFF. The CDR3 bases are TGTGCCAGCAGGACGACTAGCGGGAGGGATGCGAATGAGCAGTTCTTC. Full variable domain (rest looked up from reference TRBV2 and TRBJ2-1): EPEVTQTPSHQVTQMGQEVILRCVPISNHLYFYWYRQILGQKVEFLVSFYNNEISEKSEIFDDQFSVERPDGSNFTLKIRSTKLEDSAMYFCASRTTSGRDANEQFFGPGTRLTVL.

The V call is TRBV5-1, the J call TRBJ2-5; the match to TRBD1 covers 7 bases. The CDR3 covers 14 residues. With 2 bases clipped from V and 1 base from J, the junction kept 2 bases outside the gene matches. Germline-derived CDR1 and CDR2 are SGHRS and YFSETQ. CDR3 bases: TGCGCCAGCAGCTTCCGGACAGGCCAAGAGACCCAGTACTTC. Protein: CASSFRTGQETQYF.

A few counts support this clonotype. The DNA of the CDR3 is TGTGCCAGCAGCCCCCGAGGGGGCGATACGCAGTATTTT. Its protein is CASSPRGGDTQYF. The chain links TRBV7-4 to TRBJ2-3, with 7 positions matching TRBD1. The ends lost 5 bases at V and 6 bases at J; junction bases unmatched: 5. Looked up from germline, CDR1 is SGHVT and CDR2 is SQSDAQ. The CDR3 runs 13 residues. Drawing the rest from reference TRBV7-4 and TRBJ2-3, the complete variable domain is GAGVSQSPRYKVAKRGRDVALRCDSISGHVTLYWYRQTLGQGSEVLTYSQSDAQRDKSGRPSGRFSAERPERSVSTLKIQRTEQGDSAVYLCASSPRGGDTQYFGPGTRLTVL.

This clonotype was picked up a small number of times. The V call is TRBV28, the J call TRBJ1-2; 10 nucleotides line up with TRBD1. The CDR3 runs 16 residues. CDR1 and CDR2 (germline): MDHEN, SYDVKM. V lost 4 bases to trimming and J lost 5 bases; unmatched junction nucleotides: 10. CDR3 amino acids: CASSSDRGGILYGYTF. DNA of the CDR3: TGTGCCAGCAGTTCGGACAGGGGGGGCATTTTGTATGGCTACACCTTC.

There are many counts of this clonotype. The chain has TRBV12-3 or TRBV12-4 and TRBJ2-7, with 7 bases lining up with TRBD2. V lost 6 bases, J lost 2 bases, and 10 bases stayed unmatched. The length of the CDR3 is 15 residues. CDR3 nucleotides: TGTGCCAGCAGCTCCTCAGCGGGGCTGACCTACGAGCAGTACTTC. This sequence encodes CASSSSAGLTYEQYF.

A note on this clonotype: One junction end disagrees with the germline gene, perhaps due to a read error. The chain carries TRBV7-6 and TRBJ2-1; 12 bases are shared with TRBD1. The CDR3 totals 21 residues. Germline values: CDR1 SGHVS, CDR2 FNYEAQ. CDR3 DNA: TGTGCCAGCAGCTCCGGAACAGGGACATTGGGACAGGGGGCCATATACAATGAGCAGATCTTC. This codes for CASSSGTGTLGQGAIYNEQIF.

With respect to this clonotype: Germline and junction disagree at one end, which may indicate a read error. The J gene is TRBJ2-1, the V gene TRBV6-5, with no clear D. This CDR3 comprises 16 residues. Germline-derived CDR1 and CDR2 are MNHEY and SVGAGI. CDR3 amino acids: CASSYSRRSSYNEQSF. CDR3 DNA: TGTGCCAGCAGTTACTCTCGCCGGAGCTCCTACAATGAGCAGTCCTTC.

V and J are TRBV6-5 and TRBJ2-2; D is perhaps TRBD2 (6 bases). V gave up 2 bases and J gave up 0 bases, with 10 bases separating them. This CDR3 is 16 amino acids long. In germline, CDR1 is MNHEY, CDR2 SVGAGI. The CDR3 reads CASSYAGRTNTGELFF. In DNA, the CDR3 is TGTGCCAGCAGTTACGCGGGACGGACGAACACCGGGGAGCTGTTTTTT.

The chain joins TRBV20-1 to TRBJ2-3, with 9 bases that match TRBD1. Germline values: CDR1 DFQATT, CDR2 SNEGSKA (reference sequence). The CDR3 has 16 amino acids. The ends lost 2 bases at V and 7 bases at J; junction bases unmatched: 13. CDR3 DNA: TGCAGTGCTAGACCCCAGCCGGGACAGGGAAGGAATACGCAGTATTTT. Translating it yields CSARPQPGQGRNTQYF.

The CDR3 reads CASSARAGPRGGEQYF. The CDR3 DNA reads as TGTGCCAGCAGTGCCCGGGCGGGGCCCCGAGGTGGGGAGCAGTACTTC. The V and J genes are TRBV6-6 and TRBJ2-7; a possible D gene is TRBD2 (6 bases). This CDR3 contains 16 residues. V lost 5 bases, J lost 7 bases, and 24 bases lay in between. The germline gives CDR1 MNHNY, CDR2 SVGAGI (reference sequence).

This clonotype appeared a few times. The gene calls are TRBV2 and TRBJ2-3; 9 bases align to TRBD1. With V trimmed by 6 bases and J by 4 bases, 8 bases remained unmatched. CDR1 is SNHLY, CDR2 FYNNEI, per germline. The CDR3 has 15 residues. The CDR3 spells CASSSGQGRSDTQYF. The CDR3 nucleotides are TGTGCCAGCAGCTCGGGACAGGGACGGTCAGATACGCAGTATTTT.

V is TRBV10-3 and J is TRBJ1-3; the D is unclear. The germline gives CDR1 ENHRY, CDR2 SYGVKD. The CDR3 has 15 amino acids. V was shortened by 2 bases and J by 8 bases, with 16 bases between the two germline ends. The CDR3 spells CAISEVPRSGDTIYF. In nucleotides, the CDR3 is TGTGCCATCAGTGAGGTCCCACGTAGCGGAGACACCATATATTTT.

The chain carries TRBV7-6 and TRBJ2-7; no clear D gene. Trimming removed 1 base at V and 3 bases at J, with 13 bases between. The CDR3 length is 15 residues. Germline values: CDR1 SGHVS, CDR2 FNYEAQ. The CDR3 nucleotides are TGTGCCAGCAGCTTAGACCCCTCGGCCCACTACGAGCAGTACTTC. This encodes CASSLDPSAHYEQYF.

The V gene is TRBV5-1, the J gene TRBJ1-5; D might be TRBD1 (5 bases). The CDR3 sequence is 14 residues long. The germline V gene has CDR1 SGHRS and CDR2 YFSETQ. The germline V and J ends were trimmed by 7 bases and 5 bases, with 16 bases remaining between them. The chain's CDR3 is CASGGTLSYQPQHF. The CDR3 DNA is TGCGCCAGCGGTGGGACCTTGAGTTATCAGCCCCAGCATTTT. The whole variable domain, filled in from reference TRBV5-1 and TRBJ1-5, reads KAGVTQTPRYLIKTRGQQVTLSCSPISGHRSVSWYQQTPGQGLQFLFEYFSETQRNKGNFPGRFSGRQFSNSRSEMNVSTLELGDSALYLCASGGTLSYQPQHFGDGTRLSIL.

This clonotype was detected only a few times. CDR3 DNA: TGTGCCAGCAGGGGTGGGGGCTCCTACAATGAGCAGTTCTTC. Translation: CASRGGGSYNEQFF. This chain links TRBV12-3 or TRBV12-4 with TRBJ2-1; D may match TRBD1 or TRBD2 (5 bases each). This CDR3 is built from 14 residues. Deletions cut 6 bases from V and 0 bases from J, with 9 bases between.

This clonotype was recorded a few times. CDR3: CASSQVYTSYEQYF. DNA for the CDR3: TGTGCCAGCAGCCAAGTCTATACCTCCTACGAGCAGTACTTC. The V and J genes are TRBV3-1 and TRBJ2-7; D unclear. The V end was cut by 1 base, the J end by 0 bases, with 7 bases between. The germline gives CDR1 LGHDT, CDR2 YNNKEL (reference sequence). The CDR3 totals 14 residues.